This T cell receptor (beta chain) originates from a study of cytomegalovirus exposure and HLA in healthy donors. The germline V and J ends were trimmed by 2 bases and 1 base, with 6 bases remaining between them. The CDR3 runs to 14 residues. CDR1 is SEHNR and CDR2 is FQNEAQ in the germline V gene (reference sequence). Primers included in the PCR were 60 Vbeta and 13 Jbeta primers. Sequencing used immunoSEQ multiplex PCR; TCRdb keeps in-frame clones, though not all of them. The sample consists of about 140,000 clones, approximately 80% of them appearing once. Whole-study results and caveats: In vitro work confirmed that a few CMV-associated chains recognize CMV antigens. What a later analysis showed was that several of the most significant clusters appeared linked to common viral pathogens.

As to this clone: What it recognizes is unknown. This specimen includes other DNA sequences encoding the same CDR3.

This sequence joins TRBV7-9 and TRBJ1-5; a possible D gene is TRBD1 (5 bases). The receptor was derived from a woman younger than 30 in good health and CMV-seropositive. The sample was PBMCs. The CDR3 sequence is CASSLRGSNQPQHF. The CDR3 DNA sequence: TGTGCCAGCAGCTTAAGGGGCAGCAATCAGCCCCAGCATTTT.